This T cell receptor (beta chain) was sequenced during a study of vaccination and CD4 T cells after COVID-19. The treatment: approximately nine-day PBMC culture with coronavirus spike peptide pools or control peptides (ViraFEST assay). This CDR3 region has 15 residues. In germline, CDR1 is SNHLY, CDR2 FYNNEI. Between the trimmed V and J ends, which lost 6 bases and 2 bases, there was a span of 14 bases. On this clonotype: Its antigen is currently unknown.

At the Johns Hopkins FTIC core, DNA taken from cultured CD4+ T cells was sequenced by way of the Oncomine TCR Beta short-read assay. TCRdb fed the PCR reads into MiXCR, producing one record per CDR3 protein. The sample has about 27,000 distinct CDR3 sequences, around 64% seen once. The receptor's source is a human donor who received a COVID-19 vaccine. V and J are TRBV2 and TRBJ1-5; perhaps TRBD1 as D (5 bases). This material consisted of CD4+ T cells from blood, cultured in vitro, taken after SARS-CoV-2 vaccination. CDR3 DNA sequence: TGTGCCAGCAGAGGGGACTTCTCCGGCAATCAGCCCCAGCATTTT. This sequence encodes CASRGDFSGNQPQHF.